Below, 23 T cell receptor beta chains from the same sample are listed, as sequenced in a study of metastatic and nonmetastatic thyroid tumors. Treatment of any kind had been given to no patient before thyroid surgery. TCRdb re-called the PCR reads via MiXCR. This sample has about 92,000 clones, with approximately 15% found just once. The sequencing sample was made of blood. Every receptor here comes from a female donor with papillary thyroid cancer or a benign thyroid nodule (not recorded which). Some clones in this sample may be carry-over from other donors' samples.

This clone was counted many times. V gene TRBV6-6 combines with J gene TRBJ1-6, with TRBD1 matching 8 bases. The CDR3 has 17 amino acids. V shed 0 bases, J shed 6 bases, and the junction held 7 bases outside the gene matches. Germline assignment: CDR1 MNHNY and CDR2 SVGAGI (reference sequence). The CDR3 is CASSYSIQGARNSPLHF. CDR3 sequence (DNA): TGTGCCAGCAGTTACTCGATCCAGGGGGCGCGTAATTCACCCCTCCACTTT.

This clone was counted a few times. The rearrangement links TRBV6-2 or TRBV6-3 to TRBJ1-2; no definite D call. This CDR3 is 15 amino acids long. The germline V gene encodes CDR1 MNHEY and CDR2 SVGEGT. Between the trimmed V and J ends, which lost 4 bases and 5 bases, there was a span of 17 bases. CDR3: CASSFSAALGYGYTF. The CDR3 DNA sequence: TGTGCCAGCAGTTTCTCGGCAGCCCTGGGGTATGGCTACACCTTC.

Details on this clone: This could be a read error, since a much larger clone is one nucleotide away. The sample contains more than one DNA sequence encoding this CDR3. The V and J genes are TRBV20-1 and TRBJ1-2; 8 bases are shared with TRBD1. With 8 bases clipped from V and 4 bases from J, the junction kept 6 bases outside the gene matches. The CDR3 runs 12 residues. From germline, CDR1 is DFQATT and CDR2 SNEGSKA (reference sequence). This CDR3 is CSWTGNFYGYTF. CDR3 DNA sequence: TGCAGTTGGACAGGGAACTTCTATGGCTACACCTTC.

This clone occurred many times. The rearrangement links TRBV5-1 to TRBJ2-1, with 12 bases identical to TRBD1. The CDR3 loop spans 14 amino acids. CDR1 and CDR2 from the germline V gene are SGHRS and YFSETQ. After removal of 7 bases from V and 7 bases from J, the junction contained 6 bases not matched to a gene. In DNA, the CDR3 is TGCGCCAGCGGTACGGGACAGGGGGCAAATGAGCAGTTCTTC. Translated, it gives CASGTGQGANEQFF.

The CDR3, as DNA: TGTGCCAGCAGCCTGGTGGTGATAAACACCGGGGAGCTGTTTTTT. Its translation: CASSLVVINTGELFF. V and J are TRBV6-1 and TRBJ2-2; D is unclear. Germline CDR1 is MNHNS and CDR2 is SASEGT. Trimming cost V 6 bases and J 2 bases, with 13 bases left between them. This CDR3 has 15 amino acids.

At least ten counts were recorded for this clone. The genes are TRBV9 and TRBJ1-2, with 9 bases that match TRBD1. The V segment lost 3 bases and the J segment 10 bases; nucleotides outside the gene matches: 10. The CDR3 contains 14 residues. Germline V gene data show CDR1 as SGDLS and CDR2 as YYNGEE. For the CDR3, the DNA is TGTGCCAGCAGCGCCGGACAGGGGTGGGAAGACTACACCTTC. Amino acid sequence: CASSAGQGWEDYTF.

This clone showed up many times. The chain is built from TRBV20-1 and TRBJ2-1; possibly TRBD1 for D (6 bases). The V end lost 6 bases, the J end lost 7 bases, and 10 bases lay between the germline ends. Germline V CDR1 and CDR2: DFQATT, SNEGSKA (reference sequence). CDR3 length equals 11 residues. The CDR3 nucleotides read TGCAGTGCAGCAGGGGTTAATGAGCAGTTCTTC. The encoded protein is CSAAGVNEQFF.

This clone was seen more than once but under ten times. The chain uses TRBV6-1 and TRBJ2-7, with D perhaps TRBD1 (5 bases). This CDR3 comprises 16 residues. V lost 2 bases and J lost 6, with 20 bases in between. Per the germline V gene, CDR1 is MNHNS and CDR2 is SASEGT. The CDR3: CASSERQGTRRSEQYF. Written as DNA, the CDR3 is TGTGCCAGCAGTGAACGTCAGGGCACAAGAAGGAGCGAGCAGTACTTC.

The table lists this clone with many counts. The junction departs from the called germline gene at one end, perhaps through a read error. This chain links TRBV19 with TRBJ1-2; 8 bases are a match to TRBD1. Germline V CDR1 and CDR2: LNHDA, SQIVND (reference sequence). The CDR3 consists of 13 residues. CDR3 DNA: TGTGCCAGCACGGGACAGGAACACTATAGCTACACCTTC. This codes for CASTGQEHYSYTF. Drawing the rest from reference TRBV19 and TRBJ1-2, the complete variable domain is DGGITQSPKYLFRKEGQNVTLSCEQNLNHDAMYWYRQDPGQGLRLIYYSQIVNDFQKGDIAEGYSVSREKKESFPLTVTSAQKNPTAFYLCASTGQEHYSYTFGSGTRLTVV.

This clone has a count of ten or more. V gene TRBV18 combines with J gene TRBJ2-7; 8 bases fit TRBD1. V dropped 0 bases and J dropped 1; count of bases not matched to a gene: 11. Germline CDR1 reads KGHSH; CDR2 reads LQKENI. The CDR3 loop spans 18 amino acids. This chain's CDR3 is CASSPPKPPGQESYEQYF. The CDR3, as DNA: TGTGCCAGCTCACCACCAAAACCCCCGGGACAGGAATCCTACGAGCAGTACTTC.

Ten or more counts support this clone. The gene calls are TRBV3-1 and TRBJ2-4; 8 bases are shared with TRBD2. V dropped 5 bases and J dropped 3; count of bases not matched to a gene: 6. The germline CDR1 and CDR2 sequences are LGHDT and YNNKEL (reference sequence). This CDR3 is 15 amino acids long. CDR3 residues: CASSEISGDKNIQYF. CDR3 nucleotide sequence: TGTGCCAGCAGCGAGATTAGCGGGGACAAAAACATTCAGTACTTC.

This clone was seen repeatedly, ten times or more. The chain employs TRBV6-1 and TRBJ2-3; 8 bases map to TRBD2. The V and J ends lost 5 bases and 3 bases, in that order; junction bases with no gene match: 4. Germline CDR1 reads MNHNS; CDR2 reads SASEGT. The CDR3 consists of 14 residues. CDR3 sequence (DNA): TGTGCCAGCAGTTCAGGACTAGCTACAGATACGCAGTATTTT. It translates to CASSSGLATDTQYF.

This clone was observed at least ten times. The chain carries TRBV28 and TRBJ2-5; 9 bases map to TRBD1. The CDR3 is 12 amino acids. Unmatched junction bases numbered 4, after V lost 10 bases and J lost 4 bases. CDR1 is MDHEN and CDR2 is SYDVKM in the germline V gene. In nucleotides, the CDR3 is TGTGCCACCTCGGACAGGGGAGAGACCCAGTACTTC. This sequence encodes CATSDRGETQYF.

J is TRBJ2-6 and V is TRBV6-2 or TRBV6-3, with D hard to call. Trimming shortened V by 0 bases and J by 4 bases, and 22 bases separated the two germline ends. The germline CDR1 and CDR2 sequences are MNHEY and SVGEGT. The CDR3 length is 20 residues. CDR3 DNA: TGTGCCAGCAGTTACTCGGTCCGGCACCTCCCCGCGAGGGGGGCCAACGTCCTGACTTTC. This codes for CASSYSVRHLPARGANVLTF.

This clone was seen only a few times. V usage is TRBV6-2 or TRBV6-3 and J usage is TRBJ2-7; no clear D gene. The CDR3 is 17 amino acids. The V end was cut by 5 bases, the J end by 1 base, with 21 bases between. Germline V lookup: CDR1 MNHEY, CDR2 SVGEGT. The CDR3: CASSPQEIAGVSYEQYF. The CDR3 DNA follows: TGTGCCAGCAGTCCGCAAGAAATAGCAGGAGTATCCTACGAGCAGTACTTC.

In its sample, this clone was seen many times. The rearrangement links TRBV16 to TRBJ2-7, with TRBD1 matching 10 bases. With V trimmed by 4 bases and J by 8 bases, 8 bases remained unmatched. The germline V gene has CDR1 KGHSY and CDR2 FQNENV. This CDR3 comprises 14 residues. CDR3 DNA sequence: TGTGCCAGCAGCCCGGACAGGGGGTATAGCCAGCAGTACTTC. It is translated as CASSPDRGYSQQYF.

The V call is TRBV6-1, the J call TRBJ2-2; D possibly corresponds to TRBD2 (5 bases). Per germline, CDR1 MNHNS and CDR2 SASEGT. V was trimmed by 8 bases and J by 17 bases, leaving 30 bases between them. The CDR3 spans 15 residues. CDR3 coding DNA: TGTGCCAGCTCCTCTGTTAGGCCGAACACCGGGGATCTTTTTTTT. Its protein is CASSSVRPNTGDLFF.

This clone has at least ten counts. The rearrangement uses TRBV19 and TRBJ1-5; the D is unclear. Trimming stripped 5 bases from V and 6 bases from J, with 8 bases between. The CDR3 runs to 12 residues. Germline loops: CDR1 LNHDA, CDR2 SQIVND (reference sequence). The CDR3 bases are TGTGCCAGTAGTCAAATCTTTCAGCCCCAGCATTTT. Amino acids: CASSQIFQPQHF. The whole variable domain, filled in from reference TRBV19 and TRBJ1-5, reads DGGITQSPKYLFRKEGQNVTLSCEQNLNHDAMYWYRQDPGQGLRLIYYSQIVNDFQKGDIAEGYSVSREKKESFPLTVTSAQKNPTAFYLCASSQIFQPQHFGDGTRLSIL.

Concerning this clone: A read error may produce the germline difference seen at one junction end. The chain couples TRBV12-3 or TRBV12-4 to TRBJ2-3; D possibly uses TRBD1 or TRBD2 (6 bases each). The CDR3 runs to 15 residues. CDR3 nucleotide sequence: TGTGCCAGCAGTGACCCACGGAGGGGGAGTAATACTCAGTATTTT. This translates into CASSDPRRGSNTQYF.

This clone showed up many times. The chain joins TRBV28 to TRBJ2-7; 7 positions agree with TRBD1. The germline gives CDR1 MDHEN, CDR2 SYDVKM. V dropped 4 bases and J dropped 3; count of bases not matched to a gene: 12. The CDR3 has 16 residues. The CDR3 spells CASSSIGQALNYEQYF. DNA of the CDR3: TGTGCCAGCAGTTCCATCGGACAGGCTTTAAACTACGAGCAGTACTTC.

This clone was recorded at least ten times. This rearrangement joins TRBV6-2 or TRBV6-3 to TRBJ1-2; 8 positions agree with TRBD1. The V and J ends lost 5 bases and 4 bases, in that order; junction bases with no gene match: 9. Germline loops: CDR1 MNHEY, CDR2 SVGEGT. This CDR3 contains 15 residues. The CDR3 region is CASSLAQGARYGYTF. Here the CDR3 DNA reads TGTGCCAGCAGTCTCGCCCAGGGGGCCCGCTATGGCTACACCTTC.

The genes are TRBV5-1 and TRBJ2-3, with D uncertain. V shed 0 bases and J shed 5 bases, with 13 bases lying between them. Per the germline V gene, CDR1 is SGHRS and CDR2 is YFSETQ. The CDR3 runs 15 residues. CDR3: CASSLAWDGIDTQYF. Here the CDR3 DNA reads TGCGCCAGCAGCTTGGCCTGGGATGGCATAGATACGCAGTATTTT.

At least ten counts were recorded for this clone. V usage is TRBV11-2 and J usage is TRBJ2-2; maybe TRBD1 (6 bases). The CDR3 totals 15 residues. The V end was cut by 1 base, the J end by 3 bases, with 9 bases between. Germline lookup yields CDR1 SGHAT and CDR2 FQNNGV. The chain's CDR3 is CASSLVTGYTGELFF. In DNA, the CDR3 is TGTGCCAGCAGCTTAGTGACAGGATACACCGGGGAGCTGTTTTTT. Full variable domain (rest looked up from reference TRBV11-2 and TRBJ2-2): EAGVAQSPRYKIIEKRQSVAFWCNPISGHATLYWYQQILGQGPKLLIQFQNNGVVDDSQLPKDRFSAERLKGVDSTLKIQPAKLEDSAVYLCASSLVTGYTGELFFGEGSRLTVL.